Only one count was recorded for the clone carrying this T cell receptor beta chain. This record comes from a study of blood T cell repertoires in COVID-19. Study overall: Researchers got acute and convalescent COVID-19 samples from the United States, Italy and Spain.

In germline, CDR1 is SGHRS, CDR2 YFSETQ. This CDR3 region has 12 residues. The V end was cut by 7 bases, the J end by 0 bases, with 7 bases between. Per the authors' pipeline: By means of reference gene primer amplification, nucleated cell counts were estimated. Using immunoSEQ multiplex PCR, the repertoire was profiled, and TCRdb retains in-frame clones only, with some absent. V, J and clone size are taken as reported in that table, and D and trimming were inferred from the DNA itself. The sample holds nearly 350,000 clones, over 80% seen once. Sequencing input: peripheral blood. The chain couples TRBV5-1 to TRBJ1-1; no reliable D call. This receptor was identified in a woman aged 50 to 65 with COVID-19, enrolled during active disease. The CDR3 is CASRSLNTEAFF. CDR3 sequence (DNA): TGCGCCAGCCGTAGTCTGAACACTGAAGCTTTCTTT.